One and the same sample provided the 21 T cell receptor beta chains below, sequenced in a study of T cells in localized non-small cell lung cancer (dated by TCRdb to about 2020). The library was built by means of the immunoSEQ multiplex PCR assay. Entries here come from immuneACCESS through TCRdb and include only in-frame sequences with V and J called. Some clones fail to appear in such tables; in the studies checked, an unresolved V gene covers under half of the shortfall, and the cause of the remainder is unknown. The sample records roughly 4,900 clones, roughly 33% of which are singletons. Less than 8% of the sample comes from the top ten. The sample here was lung tumor tissue, taken before any cancer treatment. The receptors derive from a female donor of 60 years or more with stage I lung adenocarcinoma.

This rearrangement joins TRBV11-3 to TRBJ1-2, with D hard to call. CDR1 SGHNT and CDR2 YENEEA come from the germline V gene. CDR3 size: 14 residues. V was clipped by 2 bases and J by 8 bases, with 15 bases between them. CDR3 loop: CASSLSAPTYGYTF. For the CDR3, the DNA is TGTGCCAGCAGCTTAAGCGCTCCAACCTACGGCTACACCTTC.

This chain uses TRBV6-8 with TRBJ1-1, with 9 bases lining up with TRBD1. From germline, CDR1 is MNHGY and CDR2 SAAAGT. V lost 10 bases to trimming and J lost 1 base; unmatched junction nucleotides: 7. The CDR3 has 14 residues. The CDR3 sequence is CAISPDRGNTEAFF. The CDR3 nucleotides read TGTGCCATCAGCCCGGACAGGGGGAACACTGAAGCTTTCTTT.

The chain employs TRBV9 and TRBJ2-1; D gene uncertain. With 5 bases removed from V and 0 bases from J, the gap between germline ends came to 12 bases. Germline V gives CDR1 SGDLS, CDR2 YYNGEE. The CDR3 has 15 residues. CDR3 loop: CASSESRSSYNEQFF. In DNA, the CDR3 is TGTGCCAGCAGTGAAAGTAGGAGCTCCTACAATGAGCAGTTCTTC.

The V call is TRBV30, the J call TRBJ2-2; D may correspond to TRBD1 or TRBD2 (5 bases each). The germline V and J ends were trimmed by 2 bases and 5 bases, with 12 bases remaining between them. Germline V gene data show CDR1 as GTSNPN and CDR2 as SVGIG (reference sequence). CDR3 length equals 14 residues. The CDR3 sequence is CAWSFGTVTGELFF. The CDR3 nucleotides are TGTGCCTGGAGTTTCGGGACCGTTACCGGGGAGCTGTTTTTT. Combining the CDR3 with reference TRBV30 and TRBJ2-2 gives the whole variable domain SQTIHQWPATLVQPVGSPLSLECTVEGTSNPNLYWYRQAAGRGLQLLFYSVGIGQISSEVPQNLSASRPQDRQFILSSKKLLLSDSGFYLCAWSFGTVTGELFFGEGSRLTVL.

This chain uses TRBV6-8 with TRBJ2-1; 10 bases are shared with TRBD2. The J segment lost 8 bases and the V segment lost 5 bases, leaving 6 bases of the junction unmatched. Germline V gives CDR1 MNHGY, CDR2 SAAAGT. CDR3 length: 14 amino acids. CDR3 sequence reads: CASSDTSGVDEQFF. Here the CDR3 DNA reads TGTGCCAGCAGTGACACTAGCGGGGTCGATGAGCAGTTCTTC.

Only a few counts were recorded for this clone. V and J are TRBV19 and TRBJ2-3, with D unclear. The CDR3 contains 14 residues. Per germline, CDR1 LNHDA and CDR2 SQIVND (reference sequence). V lost 3 bases and J 0 bases, leaving 7 bases between the germline ends. In DNA, the CDR3 is TGTGCCAGTAGTATGTCCGGCAGCACAGATACGCAGTATTTT. Its protein product is CASSMSGSTDTQYF.

Only a few counts were recorded for this clone. CDR3 bases: TGTGCCAGTAGTAGTGGGACTAGACAAGAGACCCAGTACTTC. Protein product: CASSSGTRQETQYF. V is TRBV19 and J is TRBJ2-5, with 8 bases fitting TRBD2. This CDR3 contains 14 residues. After removal of 4 bases from V and 2 bases from J, the junction contained 3 bases not matched to a gene. Germline V CDR1 and CDR2: LNHDA, SQIVND (reference sequence).

This clone has more than one count but fewer than ten. The genes are TRBV4-2 and TRBJ2-1; 7 bases match TRBD1. The CDR3 totals 13 residues. The ends lost 11 bases at V and 3 bases at J; junction bases unmatched: 7. Germline V gene sequence: CDR1 LGHNA, CDR2 YNFKEQ. The DNA of the CDR3 is TGTGCCTCCGGGACAGACAACTACAATGAGCAGTTCTTC. It is translated as CASGTDNYNEQFF.

This clone ranks as medium-sized (0.01 to 0.1%). The chain recombines TRBV6-8 with TRBJ2-7, with D perhaps TRBD1 (5 bases). Germline CDR1 MNHGY, CDR2 SAAAGT. V was shortened by 10 bases and J by 5 bases, with 21 bases between the two germline ends. The CDR3 sequence is 14 residues long. The CDR3 sequence: CANFKVGANDEQYF. The CDR3 DNA follows: TGTGCCAACTTCAAAGTAGGGGCAAACGACGAGCAGTACTTC.

There are a few counts of this clone. The chain employs TRBV12-5 and TRBJ2-1; D may be TRBD1 or TRBD2 (6 bases each). Per the germline V gene, CDR1 is LGHNT and CDR2 is FRNRAP. Between the trimmed V and J ends, which lost 5 bases and 7 bases, there was a span of 12 bases. This CDR3 region has 13 residues. CDR3 loop: CASGRGEQNEQFF. The CDR3 DNA is TGTGCTAGTGGTAGGGGGGAACAAAATGAGCAGTTCTTC.

In this sample, this clone turned up a few times. V usage is TRBV9 and J usage is TRBJ1-6; D not certain. Germline CDR1 and CDR2: SGDLS and YYNGEE. The CDR3 loop spans 14 amino acids. The V end was cut by 0 bases, the J end by 9 bases, with 10 bases between. The CDR3 DNA reads TGTGCCAGCAGCGTAGAGACGGAGGGTTCACCCCTCCACTTT. This gives the protein CASSVETEGSPLHF. Complete variable domain (other parts from reference TRBV9 and TRBJ1-6): DSGVTQTPKHLITATGQRVTLRCSPRSGDLSVYWYQQSLDQGLQFLIQYYNGEERAKGNILERFSAQQFPDLHSELNLSSLELGDSALYFCASSVETEGSPLHFGNGTRLTVT.

By frequency in the sample, this clone is medium-sized. The chain carries TRBV6-8 and TRBJ2-5, with 11 bases matching TRBD1. CDR3 length equals 15 residues. Germline V gene data show CDR1 as MNHGY and CDR2 as SAAAGT. Germline trimming cut 6 bases from V and 2 bases from J; bases unmatched to any gene: 5. CDR3 in DNA: TGTGCCAGCAGGGCCCGGGACAGGGGGCAAGAGACCCAGTACTTC. Its protein product is CASRARDRGQETQYF.

This chain uses TRBV29-1 with TRBJ1-2, with D possibly TRBD1 on 5 matching bases. Trimming shortened V by 7 bases and J by 6 bases, and 18 bases separated the two germline ends. The CDR3 totals 13 residues. The germline V gene encodes CDR1 SQVTM and CDR2 ANQGSEA. For the CDR3, the DNA is TGCAGCGCCAAGGACAAACCCTTCGATGGCTACACCTTC. This codes for CSAKDKPFDGYTF.

The chain is built from TRBV6-8 and TRBJ2-3, with a tentative D call TRBD1 (5 bases). Germline V gene lookup returns CDR1 MNHGY and CDR2 SAAAGT. The CDR3 length is 15 residues. V was shortened by 6 bases and J by 1 base, with 14 bases between the two germline ends. Here the CDR3 DNA reads TGTGCCAGCAGCAATACAGGTTCCGGCACAGATACGCAGTATTTT. Translated, it gives CASSNTGSGTDTQYF.

The chain couples TRBV6-8 to TRBJ2-2; possible D gene TRBD1, 5 bases. The germline V gene has CDR1 MNHGY and CDR2 SAAAGT. V shed 0 bases and J shed 7 bases, with 9 bases lying between them. This CDR3 region has 14 residues. This CDR3 is CASSYSRQFGELFF. The CDR3 bases are TGTGCCAGCAGTTACTCGAGACAGTTCGGGGAGCTGTTTTTT.

Only a few counts were recorded for this clone. The chain combines TRBV6-8 with TRBJ1-1; D not resolved. The V and J ends lost 10 bases and 0 bases respectively, with 18 bases between them. The germline V gene has CDR1 MNHGY and CDR2 SAAAGT. This CDR3 comprises 15 residues. As DNA, the CDR3 is TGTGCCATCGTTCGGGCCGGCGGATTGAACACTGAAGCTTTCTTT. This encodes CAIVRAGGLNTEAFF.

In nucleotides, the CDR3 is TGCAGCGGAGGGAGGGCTAACTATGGCTACACCTTC. Its protein is CSGGRANYGYTF. The gene calls are TRBV29-1 and TRBJ1-2; D is unclear. V was clipped by 7 bases and J by 0 bases, with 9 bases between them. The CDR3 runs 12 residues. CDR1 and CDR2 from the germline V gene are SQVTM and ANQGSEA. The full variable domain, with the rest looked up from reference TRBV29-1 and TRBJ1-2, is SAVISQKPSRDICQRGTSLTIQCQVDSQVTMMFWYRQQPGQSLTLIATANQGSEATYESGFVIDKFPISRPNLTFSTLTVSNMSPEDSSIYLCSGGRANYGYTFGSGTRLTVV.

The chain joins TRBV5-1 to TRBJ1-1; 10 bases align to TRBD1. Germline-derived CDR1 and CDR2 are SGHRS and YFSETQ. The CDR3 has 19 residues. After removal of 4 bases from V and 1 base from J, the junction contained 16 bases not matched to a gene. CDR3 coding DNA: TGCGCCAGCAGCCTGGCAGTAAGACAGGGGGCACCGCCGAACACTGAAGCTTTCTTT. This sequence encodes CASSLAVRQGAPPNTEAFF.

This clone showed up just a few times. V usage is TRBV6-1 and J usage is TRBJ1-2; D is uncertain. The CDR3 is made up of 15 amino acids. V dropped 1 base and J dropped 7 bases, with 16 bases sitting between them. Germline V gene sequence: CDR1 MNHNS, CDR2 SASEGT. The CDR3 nucleotides are TGTGCCAGCAGTGAAGGCCTGGATCTCCGTGGTGGCTACACCTTC. This gives the protein CASSEGLDLRGGYTF.

The chain links TRBV18 to TRBJ1-1, with D perhaps TRBD1 (5 bases). This CDR3 comprises 13 residues. V lost 3 bases, J lost 4 bases, and 9 bases lay in between. Per germline, CDR1 KGHSH and CDR2 LQKENI. The CDR3 sequence: CASSPGGSTEAFF. As DNA, the CDR3 is TGTGCCAGCTCACCTGGGGGGAGCACTGAAGCTTTCTTT. Complete variable domain (other parts from reference TRBV18 and TRBJ1-1): NAGVMQNPRHLVRRRGQEARLRCSPMKGHSHVYWYRQLPEEGLKFMVYLQKENIIDESGMPKERFSAEFPKEGPSILRIQQVVRGDSAAYFCASSPGGSTEAFFGQGTRLTVV.

This clone appeared a few times. V is TRBV2 and J is TRBJ2-7, with TRBD2 matching over 12 bases. This CDR3 comprises 18 residues. CDR1 is SNHLY, CDR2 FYNNEI, per germline. Germline trimming cut 1 base from V and 5 bases from J; bases unmatched to any gene: 12. The CDR3 DNA reads TGTGCCAGCAGTGAAGAGGGCTCCCTAGCGGGGGGGCACCACGAGCAGTACTTC. This codes for CASSEEGSLAGGHHEQYF.